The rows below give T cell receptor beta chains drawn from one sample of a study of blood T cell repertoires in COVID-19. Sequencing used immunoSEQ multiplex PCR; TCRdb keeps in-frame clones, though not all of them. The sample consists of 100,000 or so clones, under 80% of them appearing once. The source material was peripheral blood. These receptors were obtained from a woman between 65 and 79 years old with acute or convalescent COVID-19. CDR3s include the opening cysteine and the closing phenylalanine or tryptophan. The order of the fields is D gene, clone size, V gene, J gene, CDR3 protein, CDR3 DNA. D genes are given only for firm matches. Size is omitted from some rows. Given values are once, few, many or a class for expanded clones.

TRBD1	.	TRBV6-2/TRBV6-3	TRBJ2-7	CASSYLRTGGIFNEQYF	TGTGCCAGCAGTTACCTACGGACAGGGGGCATCTTTAACGAGCAGTACTTC
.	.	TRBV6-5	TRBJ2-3	CASNETDTQYF	TGTGCCAGCAACGAGACAGATACGCAGTATTTT
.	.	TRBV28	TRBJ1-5	CASILSTLGGNQPQHF	TGTGCCAGCATTCTATCCACCCTGGGAGGCAATCAGCCCCAGCATTTT
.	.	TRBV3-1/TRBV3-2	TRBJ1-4	CASSGIGQTAEKLFF	TGTGCCAGCAGTGGAATCGGACAGACGGCTGAAAAACTGTTTTTT
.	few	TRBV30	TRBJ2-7	CAWSGQYEQYF	TGTGCCTGGAGTGGACAGTACGAGCAGTACTTC
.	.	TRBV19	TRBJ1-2	CASNQQENYGYTF	TGTGCCAGTAACCAACAGGAGAACTATGGCTACACCTTC
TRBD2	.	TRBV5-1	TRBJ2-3	CASSLGLAGGTASTDTQYF	TGCGCCAGCAGCTTGGGTCTAGCGGGGGGAACCGCCAGCACAGATACGCAGTATTTT
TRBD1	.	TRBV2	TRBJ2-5	CASIRDSRETQYF	TGTGCCAGCATTCGGGACAGCCGAGAGACCCAGTACTTC
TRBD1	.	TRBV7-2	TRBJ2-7	CASSLVTGGTYEQYF	TGTGCCAGCAGCTTAGTAACAGGGGGGACCTACGAGCAGTACTTC
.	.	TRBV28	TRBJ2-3	CASSPSGDTQYF	TGTGCCAGCAGTCCGAGCGGAGATACGCAGTATTTT
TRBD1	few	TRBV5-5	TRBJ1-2	CASSPDRVESYGYTF	TGTGCCAGCAGCCCAGACAGGGTAGAGAGCTATGGCTACACCTTC
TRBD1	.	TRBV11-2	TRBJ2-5	CASSQSDRGVSQYF	TGTGCCAGCAGTCAATCGGACAGGGGCGTTTCCCAGTACTTC
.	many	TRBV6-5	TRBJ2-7	CASTDSYEQYF	TGTGCCAGCACGGACAGCTACGAGCAGTACTTC
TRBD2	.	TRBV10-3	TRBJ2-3	CAISESSLAGSTDTQYF	TGTGCCATCAGTGAGTCGAGCCTAGCGGGGAGCACAGATACGCAGTATTTT
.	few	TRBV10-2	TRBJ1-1	CASSENRMNTEAFF	TGCGCCAGCAGTGAGAACAGGATGAACACTGAAGCTTTCTTT
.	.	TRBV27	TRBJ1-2	CASRFLAQGGPSSPTNYGYTF	TGTGCCAGCAGATTCCTTGCGCAGGGTGGTCCATCCTCTCCCACTAACTATGGCTACACCTTC